This T cell receptor beta chain was sequenced during a study of early stage breast cancer tumors. Study observations and caveats: Commonly generated sequences made up most enriched TCRB sequences shared between patients. In about 90% of the 16 patients, blood comparison separated tumor from normal breast.

Each sample had two DNA replicates, 0.5 ug blood or around 1.6 ug tissue. Sequencing used immunoSEQ multiplex PCR; TCRdb keeps in-frame clones, though not all of them. This table holds around 41,000 clones, about 73% found once. Of note for this clone: What it binds is not known.

Germline V gene lookup returns CDR1 SGHDT and CDR2 YYEEEE. The ends lost 4 bases at V and 4 bases at J; junction bases unmatched: 5. The CDR3 is made up of 14 amino acids. This sequence joins TRBV5-6 and TRBJ1-3; 7 positions agree with TRBD1. The source is a person in their fifties or sixties with breast cancer. The sample consisted of blood. The CDR3 region is CASSQQGRGNTIYF. The CDR3 DNA reads TGTGCCAGCAGCCAACAGGGGAGGGGAAACACCATATATTTT.